This T cell receptor (beta chain) was captured by sequencing in a study of CD8 T cells in Susac syndrome. CD8+ and CD4+ T cells from blood underwent TCR beta sequencing. Negative isolation was used for CD8+ and CD4+ T cells, and FACS enrichment was applied to TEMRA cells. The V segment lost 0 bases and the J segment 7 bases; nucleotides outside the gene matches: 10. CDR1 and CDR2 from the germline V gene are LNHNV and YYDKDF (reference sequence). This CDR3 contains 18 residues. When the RNA was reverse transcribed, random hexamers were used with an input of about 0.45 to 1 ug. An immunoSEQ multiplex PCR amplified TCR beta CDR3 over 54 Vbeta and 13 Jbeta. TCRdb re-called the immunoSEQ multiplex PCR reads through MiXCR, storing one row per CDR3 protein. The sample has 200,000 to 250,000 distinct CDR3 sequences, approximately 95% seen once; the top ten hold roughly 0.09%.

The clonotype comes from a human donor with multiple sclerosis. The specimen was CD4+ T cells from PBMCs. The rearrangement links TRBV15 to TRBJ2-2; 11 bases fit TRBD1. CDR3: CATSREAGGQGAVGELFF. CDR3 nucleotide sequence: TGTGCCACCAGCAGAGAGGCGGGTGGACAGGGGGCAGTCGGGGAGCTGTTTTTT.